These T cell receptor beta chains were read from a single sample in a study of OX40 agonist ivuxolimab in advanced cancers. Clones were read by immunoSEQ multiplex PCR, and TCRdb kept only the in-frame ones, dropping some. The sample lists 60,000 to 75,000 clones; around 83% were seen once. The material sequenced was CD4+ or CD8+ T cells sorted from blood, taken in a trial of the OX40 agonist ivuxolimab. The receptors stem from an adult with an advanced solid tumor such as melanoma, head and neck, liver or kidney cancer. Both conserved end residues are part of each CDR3. A D gene is named only where the DNA matches it firmly. Not all rows give a size; the values are once, few, many and, for expanded clones, a class.

abundance,d_gene,j_gene,v_gene,CDR3aa,CDR3nt
.,.,TRBJ1-4,TRBV5-5,CASSLGWANEKLFF,TGTGCCAGCAGCTTGGGCTGGGCTAATGAAAAACTGTTTTTT
.,.,TRBJ2-2,TRBV7-2,CASSLEVTNTGELFF,TGTGCCAGCAGCTTAGAAGTCACGAACACCGGGGAGCTGTTTTTT
.,TRBD2,TRBJ2-7,TRBV7-2,CASRPGLAGGSKREQYF,TGTGCCAGCAGACCGGGACTAGCGGGGGGATCGAAGCGCGAGCAGTACTTC
.,.,TRBJ2-2,TRBV7-6,CASSLRVQGSELFF,TGTGCCAGCAGCTTAAGGGTACAGGGCTCGGAGCTGTTTTTT
.,.,TRBJ1-5,TRBV6-5,CASSGGLNQPQHF,TGTGCCTCTTCGGGGGGATTAAATCAGCCCCAGCATTTT
.,.,TRBJ2-5,TRBV5-1,CASSTTTGSQETQYF,TGCGCCAGCAGCACAACCACGGGGTCCCAAGAGACCCAGTACTTC
once,.,TRBJ1-2,TRBV7-3,CASSLTAGLGYTF,TGTGCCAGCAGCTTAACCGCAGGGCTCGGCTACACCTTC
.,.,TRBJ1-5,TRBV2,CASNIRPSNQPQHF,TGTGCCAGCAACATTAGGCCTAGCAATCAGCCCCAGCATTTT
.,.,TRBJ1-5,TRBV9,CASSSRARDGPQHF,TGTGCCAGCAGCTCCCGGGCGCGAGATGGACCCCAGCATTTT
.,.,TRBJ1-2,TRBV7-9,CASSLAEGGGYTF,TGTGCCAGCAGCTTAGCGGAGGGAGGCGGCTACACCTTC
.,.,TRBJ2-5,TRBV11-2,CASREGGKKETQYF,TGTGCCAGCAGGGAAGGGGGAAAAAAAGAGACCCAGTACTTC
.,.,TRBJ2-4,TRBV2,CASGQLAKNIQYF,TGTGCCAGCGGACAGCTAGCCAAAAACATTCAGTACTTC
.,.,TRBJ2-5,TRBV2,CASSELTGQETQYF,TGTGCCAGCAGTGAACTTACGGGCCAAGAGACCCAGTACTTC
.,TRBD1,TRBJ1-5,TRBV27,CASSLGDSDQPQHF,TGTGCCAGCAGTTTAGGGGACAGTGATCAGCCCCAGCATTTT
.,.,TRBJ1-6,TRBV7-3,CASSLTFAGSSYNSPLHF,TGTGCCAGCAGCTTAACGTTCGCGGGGAGCTCCTATAATTCACCCCTCCACTTT
once,.,TRBJ1-5,TRBV6-1,CASSLGGQHHQPQHF,TGTGCCAGCAGTTTAGGAGGACAGCATCATCAGCCCCAGCATTTT